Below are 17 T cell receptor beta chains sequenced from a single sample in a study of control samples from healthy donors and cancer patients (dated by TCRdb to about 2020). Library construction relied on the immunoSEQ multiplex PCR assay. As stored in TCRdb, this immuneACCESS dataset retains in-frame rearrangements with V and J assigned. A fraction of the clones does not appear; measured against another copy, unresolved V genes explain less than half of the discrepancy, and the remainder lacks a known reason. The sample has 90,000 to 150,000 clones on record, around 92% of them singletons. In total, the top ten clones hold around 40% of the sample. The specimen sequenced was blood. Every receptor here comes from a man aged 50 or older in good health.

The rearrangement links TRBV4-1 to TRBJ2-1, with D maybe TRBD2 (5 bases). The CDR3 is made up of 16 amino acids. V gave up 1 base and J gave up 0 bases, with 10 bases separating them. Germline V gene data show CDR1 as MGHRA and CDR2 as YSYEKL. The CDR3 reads CASSQGPGNSYNEQFF. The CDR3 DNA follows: TGCGCCAGCAGCCAAGGTCCGGGGAACTCCTACAATGAGCAGTTCTTC.

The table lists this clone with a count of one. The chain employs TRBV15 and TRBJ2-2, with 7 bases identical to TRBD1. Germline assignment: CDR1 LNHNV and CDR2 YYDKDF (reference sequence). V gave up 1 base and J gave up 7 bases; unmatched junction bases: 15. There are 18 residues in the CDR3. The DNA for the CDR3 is TGTGCCACCAGCAGAGGTCCCGACAGGGCCCTTGATGGCGGGGAGCTGTTTTTT. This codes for CATSRGPDRALDGGELFF.

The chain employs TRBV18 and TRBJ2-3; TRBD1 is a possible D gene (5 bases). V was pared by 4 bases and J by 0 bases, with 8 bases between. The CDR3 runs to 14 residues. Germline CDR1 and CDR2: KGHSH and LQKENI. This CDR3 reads CASSLDRSTDTQYF. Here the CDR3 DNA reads TGTGCCAGCTCACTCGACAGAAGCACAGATACGCAGTATTTT.

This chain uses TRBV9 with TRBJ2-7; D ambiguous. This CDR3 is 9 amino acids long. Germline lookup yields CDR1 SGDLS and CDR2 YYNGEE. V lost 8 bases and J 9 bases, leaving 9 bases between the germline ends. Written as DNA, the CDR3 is TGTGCCAGGCCCCTCGGGCAGTACTTC. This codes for CARPLGQYF.

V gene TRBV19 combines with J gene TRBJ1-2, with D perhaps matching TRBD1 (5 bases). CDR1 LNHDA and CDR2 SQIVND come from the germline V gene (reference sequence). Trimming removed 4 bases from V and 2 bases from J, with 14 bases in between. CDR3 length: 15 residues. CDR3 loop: CASSTHPRANYGYTF. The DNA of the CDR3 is TGTGCCAGTAGTACCCACCCCAGGGCCAACTATGGCTACACCTTC.

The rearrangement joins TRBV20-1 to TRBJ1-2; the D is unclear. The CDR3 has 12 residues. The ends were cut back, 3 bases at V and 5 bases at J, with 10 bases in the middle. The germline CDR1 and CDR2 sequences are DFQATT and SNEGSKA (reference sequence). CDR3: CSASPLTYGYTF. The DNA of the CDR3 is TGCAGTGCTAGTCCCCTTACTTATGGCTACACCTTC.

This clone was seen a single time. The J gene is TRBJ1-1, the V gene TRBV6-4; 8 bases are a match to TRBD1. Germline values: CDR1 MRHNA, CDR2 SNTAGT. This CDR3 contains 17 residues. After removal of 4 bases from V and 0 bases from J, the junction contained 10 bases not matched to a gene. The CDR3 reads CASSALFRGPMNTEAFF. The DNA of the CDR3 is TGTGCCAGCAGTGCCCTGTTCAGGGGGCCTATGAACACTGAAGCTTTCTTT.

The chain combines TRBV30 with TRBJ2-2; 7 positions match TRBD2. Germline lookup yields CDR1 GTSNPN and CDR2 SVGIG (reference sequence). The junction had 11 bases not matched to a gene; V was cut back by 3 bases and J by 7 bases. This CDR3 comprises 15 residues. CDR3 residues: CAWRSGDREVGELFF. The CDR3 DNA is TGTGCCTGGAGGTCGGGGGACCGGGAGGTCGGGGAGCTGTTTTTT.

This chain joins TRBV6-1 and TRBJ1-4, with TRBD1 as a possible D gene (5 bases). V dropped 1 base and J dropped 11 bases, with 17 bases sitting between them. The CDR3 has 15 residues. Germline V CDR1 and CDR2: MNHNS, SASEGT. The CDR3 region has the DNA TGTGCCAGCAGTGAAGTGGGGCGTGAGGTACCCAAACTGTTTTTT. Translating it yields CASSEVGREVPKLFF.

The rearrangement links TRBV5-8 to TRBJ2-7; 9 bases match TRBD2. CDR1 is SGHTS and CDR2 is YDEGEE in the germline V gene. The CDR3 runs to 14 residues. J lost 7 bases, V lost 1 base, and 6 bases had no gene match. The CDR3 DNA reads TGTGCCAGCAGCTTGTTTGCGGGGGGGCTTGAGCAGTACTTC. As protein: CASSLFAGGLEQYF.

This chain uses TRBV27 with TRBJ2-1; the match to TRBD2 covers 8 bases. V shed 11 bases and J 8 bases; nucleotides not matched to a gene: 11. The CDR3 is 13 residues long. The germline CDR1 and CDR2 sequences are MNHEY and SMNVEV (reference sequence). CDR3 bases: TGTGCCTCTAGACGGGGGGGCTTCGATGAGCAGTTCTTC. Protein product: CASRRGGFDEQFF.

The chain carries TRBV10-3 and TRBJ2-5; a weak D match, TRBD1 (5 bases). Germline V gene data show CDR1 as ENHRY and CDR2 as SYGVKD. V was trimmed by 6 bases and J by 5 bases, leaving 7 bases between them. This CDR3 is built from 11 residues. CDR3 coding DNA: TGTGCCATCAGCTCAGGGGAGACCCAGTACTTC. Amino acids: CAISSGETQYF.

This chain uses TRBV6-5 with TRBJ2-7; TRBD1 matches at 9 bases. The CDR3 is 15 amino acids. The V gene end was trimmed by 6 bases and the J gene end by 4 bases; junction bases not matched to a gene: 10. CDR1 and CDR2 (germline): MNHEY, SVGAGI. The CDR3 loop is CASRSHRGREYEQYF. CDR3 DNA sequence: TGTGCCAGCAGATCCCACAGGGGGCGCGAGTACGAGCAGTACTTC.

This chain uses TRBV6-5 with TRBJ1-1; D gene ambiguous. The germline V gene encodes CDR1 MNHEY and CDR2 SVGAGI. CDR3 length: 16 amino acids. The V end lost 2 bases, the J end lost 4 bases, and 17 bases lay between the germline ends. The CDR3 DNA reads TGTGCCAGCAGTTACGGGGTGGTCAAACGGGGCACTGAAGCTTTCTTT. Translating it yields CASSYGVVKRGTEAFF.

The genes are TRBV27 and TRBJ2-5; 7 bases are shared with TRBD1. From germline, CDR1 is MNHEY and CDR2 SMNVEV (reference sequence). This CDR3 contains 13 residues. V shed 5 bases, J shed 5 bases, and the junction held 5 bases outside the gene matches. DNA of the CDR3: TGTGCCAGCAGTCACGGACAGGCGGAGACCCAGTACTTC. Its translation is CASSHGQAETQYF.

The CDR3 nucleotides are TGTGCCAGTAGTATAGTTCAGGGCTACACTGAAGCTTTCTTT. Encoded protein: CASSIVQGYTEAFF. The genes are TRBV19 and TRBJ1-1, with TRBD1 as a possible D gene (5 bases). Germline lookup yields CDR1 LNHDA and CDR2 SQIVND (reference sequence). The CDR3 contains 14 residues. The V and J ends lost 1 base and 3 bases respectively, with 9 bases between them.

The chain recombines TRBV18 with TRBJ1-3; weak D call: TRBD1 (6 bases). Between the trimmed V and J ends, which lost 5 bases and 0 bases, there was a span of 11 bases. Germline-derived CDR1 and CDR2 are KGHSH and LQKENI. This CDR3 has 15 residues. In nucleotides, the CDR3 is TGTGCCAGCTCAGCGGGGGGCCCCTCTGGAAACACCATATATTTT. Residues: CASSAGGPSGNTIYF.